This T cell receptor beta chain is drawn from a study of blood T cell repertoires in COVID-19. Whole-study context: Samples representing acute and convalescent COVID-19 were sourced from the United States, Italy and Spain. Sources were T cells, B-cell-depleted T cells, or PBMCs; the material itself was cDNA or gDNA.

Germline V gene data show CDR1 as SGHAT and CDR2 as FQNNGV. V was shortened by 1 base and J by 2 bases, with 17 bases between the two germline ends. This CDR3 has 17 residues. Authors' data handling: By means of reference gene primer amplification, nucleated cell counts were estimated. The method was immunoSEQ multiplex PCR; TCRdb's version includes in-frame clones alone and lacks a portion of them. V and J calls and clone size are as listed in that table; D and trimming were resolved from the DNA. Found here are approximately 110,000 clones, roughly 75% of them singletons; the top ten hold roughly 4%.

The sequence was collected from a human donor in a cohort sampled during active or convalescent COVID-19. The chain recombines TRBV11-2 with TRBJ2-5; D might be TRBD2 (7 bases). Sequencing was carried out using peripheral blood. The CDR3 nucleotides read TGTGCCAGCAGCTTAGTAGGGGGAGGGACATCACAAGAGACCCAGTACTTC. Translating it yields CASSLVGGGTSQETQYF.